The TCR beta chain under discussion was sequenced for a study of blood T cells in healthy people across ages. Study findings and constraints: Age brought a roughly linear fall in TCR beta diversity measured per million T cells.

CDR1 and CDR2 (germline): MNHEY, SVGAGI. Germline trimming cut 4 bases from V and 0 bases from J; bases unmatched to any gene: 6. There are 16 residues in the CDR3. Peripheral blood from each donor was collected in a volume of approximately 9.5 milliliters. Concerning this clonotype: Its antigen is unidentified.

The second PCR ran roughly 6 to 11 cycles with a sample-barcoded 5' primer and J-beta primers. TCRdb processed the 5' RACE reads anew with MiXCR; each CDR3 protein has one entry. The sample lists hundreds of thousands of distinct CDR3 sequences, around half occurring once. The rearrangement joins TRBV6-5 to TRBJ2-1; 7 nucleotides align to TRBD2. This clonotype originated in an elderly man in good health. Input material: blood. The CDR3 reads CASSSRGGSSYNEQFF. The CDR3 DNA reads TGTGCCAGCAGTTCGCGGGGCGGGAGCTCCTACAATGAGCAGTTCTTC.